These T cell receptor beta chains were read from a single sample in a study of PD-L1 blockade in urothelial cancer. Data came from immunoSEQ multiplex PCR; TCRdb stores just in-frame clones and leaves some out. In the table there are about 63,000 clones, 81% of which are singletons. The material was PBMCs, obtained around atezolizumab (anti-PD-L1) treatment. The receptors here all came from a man aged 65-85 years with urothelial cancer. Both conserved end residues are part of each CDR3. Fields, in order: V gene, D gene, J gene, clone size, CDR3 protein, CDR3 DNA. A D gene is named only where the DNA matches it firmly. Clone size appears in some rows only: once, few, many, or a class for an expanded clone.

V: TRBV5-1; D: TRBD2; J: TRBJ2-7; size: -; CDR3: CASSLLAGEYEQYF; DNA: TGCGCCAGCAGCTTGCTAGCGGGGGAATACGAGCAGTACTTC
V: TRBV15; D: TRBD2; J: TRBJ2-5; size: -; CDR3: CATSPRIGTSGGQETQYF; DNA: TGTGCCACCAGCCCCCGAATTGGGACTAGCGGGGGTCAAGAGACCCAGTACTTC
V: TRBV7-3; D: TRBD1; J: TRBJ2-7; size: -; CDR3: CASSLGTDTPYEQYF; DNA: TGTGCCAGCAGCTTGGGGACAGACACCCCCTACGAGCAGTACTTC
V: TRBV5-4; D: -; J: TRBJ1-2; size: -; CDR3: CASSLGNSLNYGYTF; DNA: TGTGCCAGCAGCTTAGGAAACAGCCTAAACTATGGCTACACCTTC
V: TRBV11-3; D: -; J: TRBJ1-1; size: -; CDR3: CASSLDGGANTEAFF; DNA: TGTGCCAGCAGCTTAGACGGAGGGGCGAACACTGAAGCTTTCTTT
V: TRBV6-5; D: -; J: TRBJ1-3; size: -; CDR3: CASSPTDSGNTIYF; DNA: TGTGCCAGCAGTCCGACTGACTCTGGAAACACCATATATTTT
V: TRBV7-9; D: TRBD2; J: TRBJ2-3; size: few; CDR3: CASSPGTSGESTDTQYF; DNA: TGTGCCAGCAGCCCCGGGACTAGCGGCGAAAGCACAGATACGCAGTATTTT
V: TRBV7-9; D: -; J: TRBJ2-3; size: -; CDR3: CASGGTLTDTQYF; DNA: TGTGCCAGCGGGGGGACCCTCACAGATACGCAGTATTTT
V: TRBV6-5; D: -; J: TRBJ1-1; size: -; CDR3: CASSPQQGNTEAFF; DNA: TGTGCCAGCAGCCCTCAACAGGGGAACACTGAAGCTTTCTTT
V: TRBV15; D: -; J: TRBJ1-2; size: -; CDR3: CATSRDIGLRSGYTF; DNA: TGTGCCACCAGCAGAGATATCGGACTCCGAAGTGGCTACACCTTC
V: TRBV6-1; D: -; J: TRBJ2-7; size: few; CDR3: CASMPGGLASYEQYF; DNA: TGTGCCTCCATGCCCGGAGGATTAGCCTCCTACGAGCAGTACTTC